These 16 T cell receptor beta chains share one sample of origin, sequenced in a study of regulatory T cells in long-lasting Graves disease. Libraries of TCR beta came from iRepertoire HTBI primers plus Arm-PCR of CDR3 regions. TCRdb processed the multiplex PCR reads anew with MiXCR; each CDR3 protein has one entry. The table records under 450,000 distinct CDR3 sequences, 12% of them present only once. Time point meaning: newly diagnosed GD, antithyroid drugs for less than 3 months. PBMC RNA was the source of the TCR library. These data are also associated with another study on T cells in Graves' hyperthyroidism and ophthalmopathy.

Here the sequenced sample was peripheral blood mononuclear cells (PBMCs), taken at new diagnosis, from a patient treated with antithyroid drugs. The receptors were gathered from a woman aged 18 to 35 with Graves disease.

This clonotype was counted ten times or more. The chain has TRBV11-2 and TRBJ1-2; possible D gene TRBD1, 6 bases. This CDR3 region has 16 residues. Trimming removed 5 bases at V and 6 bases at J, with 22 bases between. Germline CDR1 and CDR2: SGHAT and FQNNGV. The CDR3, as DNA: TGTGCCAGCAGCCCGTGGTGGGGGGGCGTAAGGAATGGCTACACCTTC. Protein product: CASSPWWGGVRNGYTF.

This clonotype was counted ten times or more. The V and J genes are TRBV10-3 and TRBJ1-2; D is unclear. CDR1 is ENHRY and CDR2 is SYGVKD in the germline V gene. Trimming pared 3 bases from V and 2 bases from J, leaving 7 bases between. This CDR3 is built from 13 residues. The CDR3 is CAISDVGNYGYTF. In DNA form, the CDR3 reads TGTGCCATCAGTGATGTTGGGAACTATGGCTACACCTTC.

This clonotype was seen many times. The rearrangement uses TRBV6-1 and TRBJ1-2, with D maybe TRBD1 (6 bases). Trimming stripped 11 bases from V and 0 bases from J, with 16 bases between. The CDR3 consists of 14 residues. Germline V gene sequence: CDR1 MNHNS, CDR2 SASEGT. CDR3 protein: CAVGGRGANYGYTF. The CDR3 nucleotides are TGTGCCGTAGGGGGGAGAGGAGCTAACTATGGCTACACCTTC.

This clonotype was picked up many times. The chain recombines TRBV7-2 with TRBJ1-2; 11 nucleotides align to TRBD1. V was pared by 0 bases and J by 5 bases, with 5 bases of the junction left unmatched. The germline gives CDR1 SGHTA, CDR2 FQGNSA. CDR3 size: 16 residues. CDR3 in DNA: TGTGCCAGCAGCTTAGCAGGACAGGGGGCAGGTTATGGCTACACCTTC. Translated, it gives CASSLAGQGAGYGYTF.

The V and J genes are TRBV27 and TRBJ2-1, with D possibly being TRBD2 (6 bases). Germline V gene lookup returns CDR1 MNHEY and CDR2 SMNVEV (reference sequence). The V gene lost 6 bases and the J gene lost 4 bases, with 16 bases spanning the gap. CDR3 length equals 15 residues. CDR3 sequence reads: CASRRLGRSYNEQFF. In nucleotides, the CDR3 is TGTGCCAGCAGGCGACTAGGGAGGAGTTACAATGAGCAGTTCTTC.

The chain links TRBV20-1 to TRBJ2-3, with D possibly being TRBD2 (6 bases). From germline, CDR1 is DFQATT and CDR2 SNEGSKA (reference sequence). CDR3 length: 13 amino acids. CDR3 sequence reads: CGVGRRGTDTQYF. In DNA form, the CDR3 reads TGCGGGGTCGGGAGACGGGGCACAGATACGCAGTATTTT.

This clonotype was observed at least ten times. The chain uses TRBV18 and TRBJ2-1, with no clear D. Looked up from germline, CDR1 is KGHSH and CDR2 is LQKENI. The V gene lost 3 bases and the J gene lost 5 bases, with 17 bases spanning the gap. This CDR3 has 16 residues. The CDR3 spells CASSPRWKGLDNEQFF. The CDR3 DNA follows: TGTGCCAGCTCACCGCGGTGGAAGGGTTTGGACAATGAGCAGTTCTTC.

Concerning this clonotype: Given a much more abundant clone one base away, this may be a read error. The V gene is TRBV30, the J gene TRBJ2-1, with 7 bases that match TRBD1. The CDR3 loop spans 12 amino acids. CDR1 is GTSNPN, CDR2 SVGIG, per germline (reference sequence). With 2 bases clipped from V and 9 bases from J, the junction kept 4 bases outside the gene matches. CDR3: CAWSKQGVEQFF. CDR3 sequence (DNA): TGTGCCTGGAGTAAGCAGGGGGTTGAGCAGTTCTTC.

This clonotype was recorded many times. In DNA, the CDR3 is TGTGCCAGACAAAGGACAGGGGGATCCACTGAAGCTTTCTTT. As protein: CARQRTGGSTEAFF. The chain combines TRBV2 with TRBJ1-1; 10 bases agree with TRBD1. Germline V lookup: CDR1 SNHLY, CDR2 FYNNEI. V gave up 9 bases and J gave up 4 bases; unmatched junction bases: 8. The CDR3 loop spans 14 amino acids.

This clonotype was seen only a few times. The chain uses TRBV9 and TRBJ2-7; TRBD1 agrees at 12 bases. After removal of 2 bases from V and 4 bases from J, the junction contained 4 bases not matched to a gene. This CDR3 has 15 amino acids. CDR1 and CDR2 (germline): SGDLS, YYNGEE. Here the CDR3 reads CASSVGQGAGYEQYF. The CDR3 DNA reads as TGTGCCAGCAGCGTGGGACAGGGGGCTGGTTACGAGCAGTACTTC.

Comment on this clonotype: This may stem from a read error, because a much larger clone lies one nucleotide away. The V call is TRBV7-2, the J call TRBJ2-1; TRBD2 matches 7 bases. The V gene's germline CDR1 is SGHTA and CDR2 FQGNSA. The CDR3 has 16 residues. With V trimmed by 5 bases and J by 8 bases, 15 bases remained unmatched. The CDR3 DNA reads TGTGCCAGCAGCCCCTCTCCGAGCGGGGTTTACGATGAGCAGTTCTTC. Translation: CASSPSPSGVYDEQFF. The entire variable domain, with the rest obtained from reference TRBV7-2 and TRBJ2-1, is as follows: GAGVSQSPSNKVTEKGKDVELRCDPISGHTALYWYRQSLGQGLEFLIYFQGNSAPDKSGLPSDRFSAERTGGSVSTLTIQRTQQEDSAVYLCASSPSPSGVYDEQFFGPGTRLTVL.

This clonotype has at least ten counts. The V call is TRBV5-4, the J call TRBJ1-2; D is uncertain. Per the germline V gene, CDR1 is SGHNT and CDR2 is YYREEE (reference sequence). The ends were cut back, 0 bases at V and 4 bases at J, with 7 bases in the middle. The CDR3 extends over 13 amino acids. CDR3 in DNA: TGTGCCAGCAGCTTGGAGAGCTTCTATGGCTACACCTTC. It encodes CASSLESFYGYTF.

This clonotype appeared a few times. V gene TRBV6-1 combines with J gene TRBJ1-1; TRBD1 is a possible D gene (5 bases). V dropped 8 bases and J dropped 7 bases, with 23 bases sitting between them. Germline V gives CDR1 MNHNS, CDR2 SASEGT. The CDR3 is 15 amino acids. The CDR3 region is CASRSGGLTWSEAFF. CDR3 DNA sequence: TGTGCCAGCCGCTCGGGGGGACTAACCTGGAGTGAAGCTTTCTTT.

Concerning this clonotype: Germline is not matched at one junction end, which may reflect a read error. The V and J genes are TRBV20-1 and TRBJ2-5; 12 positions agree with TRBD2. The germline V gene encodes CDR1 DFQATT and CDR2 SNEGSKA (reference sequence). The CDR3 is 15 residues long. The CDR3 DNA reads as TGTTCTGCTAGACTAGCGGGAGTCACAGGGGAGACCCAGTACTTC. Its translation: CSARLAGVTGETQYF.

This clonotype was counted many times. V gene TRBV6-1 combines with J gene TRBJ1-6; D is unclear. Germline-derived CDR1 and CDR2 are MNHNS and SASEGT. The CDR3 spans 11 residues. Trimming removed 5 bases at V and 14 bases at J, with 10 bases between. The CDR3 sequence: CASSHGETLHF. The CDR3 DNA follows: TGTGCCAGCAGTCACGGTGAAACCCTCCACTTT.

This clonotype has ten or more counts. This chain joins TRBV15 and TRBJ1-4; D is undetermined. There are 16 residues in the CDR3. With 2 bases removed from V and 0 bases from J, the gap between germline ends came to 10 bases. Germline CDR1 is LNHNV and CDR2 is YYDKDF (reference sequence). The CDR3 sequence: CATSRPPTATNEKLFF. In DNA form, the CDR3 reads TGTGCCACCAGCAGACCTCCCACGGCAACTAATGAAAAACTGTTTTTT.